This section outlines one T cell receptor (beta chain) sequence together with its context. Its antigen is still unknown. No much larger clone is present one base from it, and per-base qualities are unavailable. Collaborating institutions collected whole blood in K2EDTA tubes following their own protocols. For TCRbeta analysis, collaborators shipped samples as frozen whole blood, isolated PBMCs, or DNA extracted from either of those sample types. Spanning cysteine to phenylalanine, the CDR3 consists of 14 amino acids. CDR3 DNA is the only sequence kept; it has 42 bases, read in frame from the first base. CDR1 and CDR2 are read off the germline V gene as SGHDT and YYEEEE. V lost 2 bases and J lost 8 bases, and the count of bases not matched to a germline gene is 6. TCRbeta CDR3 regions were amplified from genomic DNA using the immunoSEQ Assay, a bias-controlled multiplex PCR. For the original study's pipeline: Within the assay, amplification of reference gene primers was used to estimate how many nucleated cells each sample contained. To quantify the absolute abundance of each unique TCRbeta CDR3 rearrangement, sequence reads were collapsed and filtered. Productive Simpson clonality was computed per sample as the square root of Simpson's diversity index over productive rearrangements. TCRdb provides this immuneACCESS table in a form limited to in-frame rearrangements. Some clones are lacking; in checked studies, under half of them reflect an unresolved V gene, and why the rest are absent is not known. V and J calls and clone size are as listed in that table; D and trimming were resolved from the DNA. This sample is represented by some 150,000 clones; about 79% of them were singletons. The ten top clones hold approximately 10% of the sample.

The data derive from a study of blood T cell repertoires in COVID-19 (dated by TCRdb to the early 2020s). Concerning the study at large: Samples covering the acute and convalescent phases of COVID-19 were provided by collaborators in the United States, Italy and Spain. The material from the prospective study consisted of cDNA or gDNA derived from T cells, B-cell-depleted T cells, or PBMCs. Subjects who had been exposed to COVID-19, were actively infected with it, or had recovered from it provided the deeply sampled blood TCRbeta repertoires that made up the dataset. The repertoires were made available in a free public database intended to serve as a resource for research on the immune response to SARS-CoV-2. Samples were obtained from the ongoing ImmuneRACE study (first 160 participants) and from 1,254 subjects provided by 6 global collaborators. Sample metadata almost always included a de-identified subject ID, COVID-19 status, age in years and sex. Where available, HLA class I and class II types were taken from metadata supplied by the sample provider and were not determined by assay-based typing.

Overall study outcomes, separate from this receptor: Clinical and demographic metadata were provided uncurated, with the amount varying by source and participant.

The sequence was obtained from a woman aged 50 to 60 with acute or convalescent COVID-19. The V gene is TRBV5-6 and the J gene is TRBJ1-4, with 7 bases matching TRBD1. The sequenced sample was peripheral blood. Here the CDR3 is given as CASSFDRVDEKLFF. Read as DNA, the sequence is TGTGCCAGCAGCTTCGACAGGGTGGACGAAAAACTGTTTTTT.